Below, 29 T cell receptor beta chains from the same sample are listed, as sequenced in a study of T cells after yellow fever vaccination. MiXCR, run by TCRdb on the 5' RACE reads, gives a single entry per CDR3 protein. The repertoire includes about 30,000 distinct CDR3 sequences, approximately 6% of them detected once, and approximately 25% sits in the top ten. This sample comprised PBMCs, either bulk or a sorted T-cell subset (CD4+, CD8+, memory, or dextramer-sorted; not recorded which), obtained on the day of the yellow fever booster vaccination. These receptors came from a man aged 25-45 years who received the YFV17D yellow fever vaccine.

This clonotype occurred many times. V and J are TRBV5-1 and TRBJ1-1, with D uncertain. CDR1 and CDR2 (germline): SGHRS, YFSETQ. The CDR3 spans 14 residues. V was shortened by 0 bases and J by 6 bases, with 12 bases between the two germline ends. The CDR3 spells CASSLVVGKAEAFF. CDR3 in DNA: TGCGCCAGCAGCTTGGTTGTAGGGAAGGCTGAAGCTTTCTTT. Using reference TRBV5-1 and TRBJ1-1 for the parts outside the CDR3, the full variable domain is KAGVTQTPRYLIKTRGQQVTLSCSPISGHRSVSWYQQTPGQGLQFLFEYFSETQRNKGNFPGRFSGRQFSNSRSEMNVSTLELGDSALYLCASSLVVGKAEAFFGQGTRLTVV.

This clonotype was detected many times. V is TRBV6-2 or TRBV6-3 and J is TRBJ2-6; TRBD2 agrees at 10 bases. The V and J ends lost 2 bases and 2 bases, in that order; junction bases with no gene match: 12. CDR3 length equals 20 residues. CDR1 is MNHEY, CDR2 SVGEGT, per germline. The CDR3 here is CASSYTALAGVIPGANVLTF. The CDR3, as DNA: TGTGCCAGCAGTTACACCGCTCTAGCGGGGGTAATTCCTGGGGCCAACGTCCTGACTTTC.

In its sample, this clonotype was seen many times. V is TRBV6-1 and J is TRBJ1-5, with D unclear. The V end was cut by 6 bases, the J end by 3 bases, with 15 bases between. Germline CDR1 and CDR2: MNHNS and SASEGT. This CDR3 comprises 15 residues. This chain's CDR3 is CASSREVENNQPQHF. Written as DNA, the CDR3 is TGTGCCAGCAGCCGGGAGGTTGAAAACAATCAGCCCCAGCATTTT.

The sample holds many counts of this clonotype. J is TRBJ1-1 and V is TRBV6-2 or TRBV6-3; TRBD1 might be the D (5 bases). The CDR3 runs 13 residues. Germline CDR1 and CDR2: MNHEY and SVGEGT. V was trimmed by 5 bases and J by 10 bases, leaving 17 bases between them. The DNA of the CDR3 is TGTGCCAGCAGTAGAGGGACCACGAAAGGAGCTTTCTTT. Its protein product is CASSRGTTKGAFF.

Concerning this clonotype: Given a much more abundant clone one base away, this may be a read error. This rearrangement joins TRBV12-3 or TRBV12-4 to TRBJ1-2; tentatively, D is TRBD1 (5 bases). The CDR3 runs 13 residues. Trimming stripped 5 bases from V and 7 bases from J, with 14 bases between. The CDR3 coding sequence is TGTGCCAGCAGTGAGACAGATCAGGGTGGCTACACCTTC. Encoded protein: CASSETDQGGYTF.

This clonotype was counted at least ten times. The chain is built from TRBV2 and TRBJ1-2; D perhaps matches TRBD1 (6 bases). This CDR3 is built from 14 residues. Between the trimmed V and J ends, which lost 3 bases and 4 bases, there was a span of 12 bases. In germline, CDR1 is SNHLY, CDR2 FYNNEI. DNA for the CDR3: TGTGCCAGCAGTGAGCACAGGGATAGCTATGGCTACACCTTC. Translation: CASSEHRDSYGYTF.

The sample holds a few counts of this clonotype. This chain joins TRBV28 and TRBJ2-2; D not certain. This CDR3 comprises 16 residues. Trimming shortened V by 6 bases and J by 6 bases, and 20 bases separated the two germline ends. Germline V CDR1 and CDR2: MDHEN, SYDVKM. The chain's CDR3 is CASRLGGPLIAGELFF. CDR3 nucleotides: TGTGCCAGCAGACTTGGCGGCCCCCTAATCGCCGGGGAGCTGTTTTTT.

The genes are TRBV20-1 and TRBJ1-5; D is ambiguous. V lost 5 bases and J lost 3, with 11 bases in between. Per germline, CDR1 DFQATT and CDR2 SNEGSKA (reference sequence). The CDR3 is 13 residues long. For the CDR3, the DNA is TGCAGTGCTTCGGACCGACCCAATCAGCCCCAGCATTTT. Its translation: CSASDRPNQPQHF.

This clonotype was seen repeatedly, ten times or more. The rearrangement links TRBV20-1 to TRBJ2-1, with D possibly being TRBD2 (6 bases). The CDR3 runs 13 residues. Germline CDR1 is DFQATT and CDR2 is SNEGSKA (reference sequence). With 3 bases removed from V and 6 bases from J, the gap between germline ends came to 12 bases. The CDR3 is CSARGRQVNEQFF. The CDR3 DNA reads as TGCAGTGCTAGGGGGAGGCAGGTCAATGAGCAGTTCTTC.

This clonotype was found a few times. The V and J genes are TRBV11-2 and TRBJ2-7; 10 bases agree with TRBD2. This CDR3 is 19 amino acids long. CDR1 is SGHAT and CDR2 is FQNNGV in the germline V gene. Unmatched junction bases numbered 16, after V lost 2 bases and J lost 3 bases. Here the CDR3 reads CASSLTKSKLAGGSYEQYF. The CDR3 DNA is TGTGCCAGCAGCTTAACCAAATCCAAGTTAGCGGGAGGAAGCTACGAGCAGTACTTC.

This clonotype is medium-sized within its sample. An end of the junction does not agree with germline; a read error may underlie this. The rearrangement uses TRBV29-1 and TRBJ2-5; a weak D match, TRBD2 (7 bases). Germline V gene sequence: CDR1 SQVTM, CDR2 ANQGSEA. The CDR3 loop spans 12 amino acids. The CDR3 region has the DNA TGCAGCATTGAAGGGGGGGAAGAGACCCAGTACTTC. Its protein product is CSIEGGEETQYF.

The V call is TRBV6-2 or TRBV6-3, the J call TRBJ1-3; D is perhaps TRBD1 (6 bases). Looked up from germline, CDR1 is MNHEY and CDR2 is SVGEGT. The CDR3 totals 14 residues. V shed 7 bases and J shed 1 base, with 11 bases lying between them. CDR3: CASNLQGSGNTIYF. The CDR3 nucleotides are TGTGCCAGCAACCTACAGGGATCTGGAAACACCATATATTTT.

There are a few counts of this clonotype. V gene TRBV7-9 combines with J gene TRBJ2-3; tentatively, D is TRBD2 (5 bases). The V and J ends lost 3 bases and 7 bases respectively, with 14 bases between them. The CDR3 has 14 amino acids. The germline CDR1 and CDR2 sequences are SEHNR and FQNEAQ (reference sequence). CDR3 residues: CASSLAGGEYTQYF. The CDR3 nucleotides read TGTGCCAGCAGCTTGGCGGGCGGAGAATATACGCAGTATTTT.

In its sample, this clonotype was seen a few times. The chain has TRBV6-6 and TRBJ2-1; D unresolved. From germline, CDR1 is MNHNY and CDR2 SVGAGI (reference sequence). Trimming cost V 3 bases and J 3 bases, with 6 bases left between them. The CDR3 extends over 13 amino acids. The CDR3 DNA reads as TGTGCCAGCAGTTATTCCCTCTACAATGAGCAGTTCTTC. Its protein is CASSYSLYNEQFF.

There are many counts of this clonotype. The gene calls are TRBV5-1 and TRBJ2-1; D is undetermined. The CDR3 has 13 residues. Germline loops: CDR1 SGHRS, CDR2 YFSETQ. Between the trimmed V and J ends, which lost 2 bases and 9 bases, there was a span of 12 bases. This CDR3 reads CASSFANGGEQFF. CDR3 DNA: TGCGCCAGCAGCTTCGCGAATGGTGGTGAGCAGTTCTTC. The whole variable domain, remainder taken from reference TRBV5-1 and TRBJ2-1, is KAGVTQTPRYLIKTRGQQVTLSCSPISGHRSVSWYQQTPGQGLQFLFEYFSETQRNKGNFPGRFSGRQFSNSRSEMNVSTLELGDSALYLCASSFANGGEQFFGPGTRLTVL.

This clonotype has at least ten counts. The chain is built from TRBV12-3 or TRBV12-4 and TRBJ2-3; TRBD2 matches at 13 bases. The V and J ends lost 6 bases and 3 bases, in that order; junction bases with no gene match: 6. This CDR3 region has 16 residues. The CDR3 reads CASSTTSGGATDTQYF. The CDR3 bases are TGTGCCAGCAGCACCACTAGCGGGGGGGCGACAGATACGCAGTATTTT.

This chain links TRBV11-2 with TRBJ2-3; the match to TRBD2 covers 11 bases. Germline lookup yields CDR1 SGHAT and CDR2 FQNNGV. The CDR3 has 18 amino acids. Losses at the gene ends were 1 base for V and 5 bases for J; bases not matched to a gene: 11. The CDR3 here is CASSLVGGGTSGLDTQYF. The CDR3 DNA reads as TGTGCCAGCAGCTTAGTGGGGGGAGGGACTAGCGGACTAGATACGCAGTATTTT.

In its sample, this clonotype was seen a few times. CDR3 DNA sequence: TGTGCCAGCAGTAAGCGGGACAGGGGGTACAATGAGCAGTTCTTC. Translation gives CASSKRDRGYNEQFF. The rearrangement joins TRBV2 to TRBJ2-1; the match to TRBD1 covers 11 bases. The CDR3 is 15 residues long. Germline loops: CDR1 SNHLY, CDR2 FYNNEI. After removal of 5 bases from V and 4 bases from J, the junction contained 4 bases not matched to a gene.

This clonotype was recorded a few times. V usage is TRBV7-2 and J usage is TRBJ2-7; D uncertain. Trimming shortened V by 5 bases and J by 1 base, and 18 bases separated the two germline ends. The CDR3 sequence is 16 residues long. Looked up from germline, CDR1 is SGHTA and CDR2 is FQGNSA. This CDR3 reads CASSAPGTLGSYEQYF. The CDR3 nucleotides read TGTGCCAGCAGCGCCCCAGGCACACTGGGGTCCTACGAGCAGTACTTC.

The chain employs TRBV20-1 and TRBJ1-2; D perhaps matches TRBD1 (6 bases). The germline gives CDR1 DFQATT, CDR2 SNEGSKA (reference sequence). V dropped 0 bases and J dropped 5 bases, with 10 bases sitting between them. There are 13 residues in the CDR3. The CDR3 sequence is CSAREGQRYGYTF. The DNA for the CDR3 is TGCAGTGCTAGAGAAGGACAGCGATATGGCTACACCTTC.

This clonotype was detected ten times or more. The V call is TRBV5-1, the J call TRBJ2-1; tentative D call: TRBD1 (5 bases). The CDR3 covers 14 residues. Trimming cost V 0 bases and J 6 bases, with 10 bases left between them. Germline CDR1 reads SGHRS; CDR2 reads YFSETQ. For the CDR3, the DNA is TGCGCCAGCAGCTTGGGATCGCAGGGCAATGAGCAGTTCTTC. Amino acid sequence: CASSLGSQGNEQFF.

The table lists this clonotype with many counts. The CDR3 bases are TGTGCCAGCGGTGGTGGCAATCAGCCCCAGCATTTT. This gives the protein CASGGGNQPQHF. This rearrangement joins TRBV28 to TRBJ1-5, with D uncertain. Germline assignment: CDR1 MDHEN and CDR2 SYDVKM. The CDR3 has 12 amino acids. With 8 bases removed from V and 2 bases from J, the gap between germline ends came to 7 bases. The full variable domain, rest sourced from reference TRBV28 and TRBJ1-5, is DVKVTQSSRYLVKRTGEKVFLECVQDMDHENMFWYRQDPGLGLRLIYFSYDVKMKEKGDIPEGYSVSREKKERFSLILESASTNQTSMYLCASGGGNQPQHFGDGTRLSIL.

This clonotype showed up many times. The gene calls are TRBV29-1 and TRBJ2-1; possibly TRBD2 for D (6 bases). V was clipped by 6 bases and J by 6 bases, with 9 bases between them. The length of the CDR3 is 11 residues. Germline CDR1 SQVTM, CDR2 ANQGSEA. For the CDR3, the DNA is TGCAGCGTCGGGAGCCTCAATGAGCAGTTCTTC. It codes for CSVGSLNEQFF.

This clonotype was detected many times. The chain combines TRBV19 with TRBJ1-1; perhaps TRBD1 as D (5 bases). V was cut by 3 bases and J by 0 bases, with 17 bases left in between. Germline V gives CDR1 LNHDA, CDR2 SQIVND (reference sequence). The CDR3 is made up of 17 amino acids. The CDR3 is CASSIQLNRRLNTEAFF. The DNA of the CDR3 is TGTGCCAGTAGTATCCAATTGAACAGGAGATTGAACACTGAAGCTTTCTTT. Complete variable domain (other parts from reference TRBV19 and TRBJ1-1): DGGITQSPKYLFRKEGQNVTLSCEQNLNHDAMYWYRQDPGQGLRLIYYSQIVNDFQKGDIAEGYSVSREKKESFPLTVTSAQKNPTAFYLCASSIQLNRRLNTEAFFGQGTRLTVV.

This clonotype has just a few counts. The chain couples TRBV29-1 to TRBJ2-5; 7 bases line up with TRBD2. Trimming at V came to 6 bases and at J to 6 bases, leaving 10 bases not matched to a gene. The germline CDR1 and CDR2 sequences are SQVTM and ANQGSEA. This CDR3 is built from 13 residues. The CDR3 region has the DNA TGCAGCGTCCAGACTAGCTTTATGCAGACCCAGTACTTC. Translation: CSVQTSFMQTQYF. The whole variable domain, filled in from reference TRBV29-1 and TRBJ2-5, reads SAVISQKPSRDICQRGTSLTIQCQVDSQVTMMFWYRQQPGQSLTLIATANQGSEATYESGFVIDKFPISRPNLTFSTLTVSNMSPEDSSIYLCSVQTSFMQTQYFGPGTRLLVL.

This clonotype occurred many times. CDR3 in DNA: TGTGCCAGCAGTTCCGCGGCGGGGGGTTATAACTATGGCTACACCTTC. Protein product: CASSSAAGGYNYGYTF. The chain is built from TRBV28 and TRBJ1-2; D perhaps matches TRBD1 (5 bases). Germline V gives CDR1 MDHEN, CDR2 SYDVKM. V was shortened by 4 bases and J by 1 base, with 16 bases between the two germline ends. This CDR3 contains 16 residues.

This clonotype was seen ten or more times. This chain joins TRBV28 and TRBJ1-1; D uncertain. CDR1 and CDR2 (germline): MDHEN, SYDVKM. The CDR3 extends over 14 amino acids. Trimming stripped 1 base from V and 9 bases from J, with 15 bases between. CDR3 coding DNA: TGTGCCAGCAGTTTATCGGATCGGGTGCGGAAAGCTTTCTTT. It yields the protein CASSLSDRVRKAFF.

In its sample, this clonotype was seen a few times. This chain's CDR3 is CASSLGLTGQETQYF. The CDR3 DNA is TGTGCCAGCAGCTTAGGTTTGACGGGGCAAGAGACCCAGTACTTC. The genes are TRBV7-8 and TRBJ2-5, with D maybe TRBD2 (5 bases). Between the trimmed V and J ends, which lost 1 base and 2 bases, there was a span of 11 bases. This CDR3 has 15 residues. Per germline, CDR1 SGHVS and CDR2 FQNEAQ.

This clonotype was seen at least ten times. This rearrangement joins TRBV7-2 to TRBJ1-3; possible D gene TRBD1, 5 bases. Germline V lookup: CDR1 SGHTA, CDR2 FQGNSA. The CDR3 extends over 15 amino acids. V was shortened by 3 bases and J by 2 bases, with 11 bases between the two germline ends. The CDR3 DNA reads TGTGCCAGCAGCTTGGCAGGGTTTGCTGGAAACACCATATATTTT. Residues: CASSLAGFAGNTIYF.